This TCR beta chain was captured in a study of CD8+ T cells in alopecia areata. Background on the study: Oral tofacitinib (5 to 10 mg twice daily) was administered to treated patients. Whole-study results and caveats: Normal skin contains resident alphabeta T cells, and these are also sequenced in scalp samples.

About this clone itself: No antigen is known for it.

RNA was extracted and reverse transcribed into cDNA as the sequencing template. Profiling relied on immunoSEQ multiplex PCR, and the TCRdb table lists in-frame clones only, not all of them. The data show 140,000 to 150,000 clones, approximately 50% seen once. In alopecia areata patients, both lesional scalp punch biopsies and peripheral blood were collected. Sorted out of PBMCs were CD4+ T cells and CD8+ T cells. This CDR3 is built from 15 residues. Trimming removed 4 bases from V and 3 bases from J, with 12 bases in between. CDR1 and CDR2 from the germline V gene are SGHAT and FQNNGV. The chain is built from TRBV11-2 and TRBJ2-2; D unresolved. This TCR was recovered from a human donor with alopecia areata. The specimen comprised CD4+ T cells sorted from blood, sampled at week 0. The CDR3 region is CASSYRTVDTGELFF. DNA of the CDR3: TGTGCCAGCAGCTATCGGACGGTGGACACCGGGGAGCTGTTTTTT.